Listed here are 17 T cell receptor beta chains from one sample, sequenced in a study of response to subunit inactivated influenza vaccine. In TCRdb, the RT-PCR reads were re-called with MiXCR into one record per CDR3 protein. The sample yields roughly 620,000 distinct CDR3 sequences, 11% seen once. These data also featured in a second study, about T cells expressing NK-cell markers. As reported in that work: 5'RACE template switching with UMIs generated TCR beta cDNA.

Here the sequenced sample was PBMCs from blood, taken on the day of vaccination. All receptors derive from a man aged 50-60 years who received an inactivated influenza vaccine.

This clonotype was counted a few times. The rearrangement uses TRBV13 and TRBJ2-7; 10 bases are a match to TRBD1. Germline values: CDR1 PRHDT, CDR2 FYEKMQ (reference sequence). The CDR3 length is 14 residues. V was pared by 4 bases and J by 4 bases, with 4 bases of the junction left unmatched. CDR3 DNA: TGTGCCAGCAGCTCGACAGGGGGCAGATACGAGCAGTACTTC. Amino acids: CASSSTGGRYEQYF.

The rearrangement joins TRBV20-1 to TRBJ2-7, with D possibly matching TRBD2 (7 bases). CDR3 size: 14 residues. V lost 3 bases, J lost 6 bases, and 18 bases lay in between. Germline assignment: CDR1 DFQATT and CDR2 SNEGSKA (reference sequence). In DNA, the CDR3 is TGCAGTGCTAGCAGGGGCGGGAGCAGGGGCGAGCAGTACTTC. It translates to CSASRGGSRGEQYF.

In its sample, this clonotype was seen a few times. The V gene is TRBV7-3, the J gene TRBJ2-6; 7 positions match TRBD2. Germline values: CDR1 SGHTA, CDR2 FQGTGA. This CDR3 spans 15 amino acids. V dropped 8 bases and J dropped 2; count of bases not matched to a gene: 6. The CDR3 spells CASGLSGTGANVLTF. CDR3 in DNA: TGTGCCAGCGGACTAAGCGGGACTGGGGCCAACGTCCTGACTTTC. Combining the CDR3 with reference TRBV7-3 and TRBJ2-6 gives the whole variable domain GAGVSQTPSNKVTEKGKYVELRCDPISGHTALYWYRQSLGQGPEFLIYFQGTGAADDSGLPNDRFFAVRPEGSVSTLKIQRTERGDSAVYLCASGLSGTGANVLTFGAGSRLTVL.

CDR3 sequence reads: CASSLEARTNTGELFF. CDR3 bases: TGTGCCAGCAGCTTAGAAGCCAGAACGAACACCGGGGAGCTGTTTTTT. The chain has TRBV11-2 and TRBJ2-2; D is uncertain. The length of the CDR3 is 16 residues. Germline V gives CDR1 SGHAT, CDR2 FQNNGV. V was pared by 0 bases and J by 0 bases, with 8 bases between.

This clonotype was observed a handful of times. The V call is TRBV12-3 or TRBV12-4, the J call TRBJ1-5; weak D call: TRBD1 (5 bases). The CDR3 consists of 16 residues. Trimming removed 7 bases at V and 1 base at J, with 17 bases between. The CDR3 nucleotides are TGTGCCAGCAAGGGGAGTAGTCCCCGAAGCAATCAGCCCCAGCATTTT. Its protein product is CASKGSSPRSNQPQHF.

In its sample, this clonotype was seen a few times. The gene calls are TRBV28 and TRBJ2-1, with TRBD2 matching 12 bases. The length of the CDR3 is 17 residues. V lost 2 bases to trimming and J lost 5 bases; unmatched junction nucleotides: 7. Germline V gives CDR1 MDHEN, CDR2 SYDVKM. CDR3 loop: CASSLASGGARDNEQFF. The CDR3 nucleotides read TGTGCCAGCAGTTTAGCTAGCGGGGGGGCCCGTGACAATGAGCAGTTCTTC.

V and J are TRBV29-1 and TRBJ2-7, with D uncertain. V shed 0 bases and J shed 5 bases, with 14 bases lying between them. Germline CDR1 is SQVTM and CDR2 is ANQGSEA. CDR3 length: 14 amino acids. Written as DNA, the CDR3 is TGCAGCGTTGAAGACCCGGGTCGGCTACACGAGCAGTACTTC. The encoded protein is CSVEDPGRLHEQYF.

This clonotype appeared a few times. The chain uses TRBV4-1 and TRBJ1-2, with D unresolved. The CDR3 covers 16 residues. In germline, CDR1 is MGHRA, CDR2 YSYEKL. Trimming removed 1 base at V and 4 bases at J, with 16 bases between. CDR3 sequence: CASSQVGLLPTYGYTF. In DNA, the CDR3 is TGCGCCAGCAGCCAAGTTGGCCTCCTCCCGACCTATGGCTACACCTTC.

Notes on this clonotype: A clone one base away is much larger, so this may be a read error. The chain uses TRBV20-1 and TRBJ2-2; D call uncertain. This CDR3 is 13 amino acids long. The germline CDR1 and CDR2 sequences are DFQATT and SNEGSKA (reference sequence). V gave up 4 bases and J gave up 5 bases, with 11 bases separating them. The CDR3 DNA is TGCAGTGCTAAGGGTAGCCGGACCGGGGAGCTGTTTTTT. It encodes CSAKGSRTGELFF.

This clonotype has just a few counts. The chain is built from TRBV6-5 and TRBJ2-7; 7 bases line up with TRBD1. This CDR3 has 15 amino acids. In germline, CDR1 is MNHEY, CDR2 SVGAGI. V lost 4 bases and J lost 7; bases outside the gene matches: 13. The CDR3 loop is CASSSTRAGTDEQYF. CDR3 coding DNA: TGTGCCAGCAGTTCGACACGCGCCGGGACAGATGAGCAGTACTTC.

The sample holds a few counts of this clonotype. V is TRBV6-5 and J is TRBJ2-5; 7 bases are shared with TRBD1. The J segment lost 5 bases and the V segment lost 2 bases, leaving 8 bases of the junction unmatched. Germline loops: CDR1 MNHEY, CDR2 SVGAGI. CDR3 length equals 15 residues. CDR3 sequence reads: CASSYLRQGGETQYF. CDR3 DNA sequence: TGTGCCAGCAGTTACCTACGACAGGGCGGCGAGACCCAGTACTTC.

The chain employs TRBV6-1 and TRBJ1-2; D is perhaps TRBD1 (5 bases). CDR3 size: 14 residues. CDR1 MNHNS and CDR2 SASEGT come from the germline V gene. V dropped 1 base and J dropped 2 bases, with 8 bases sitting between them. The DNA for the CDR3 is TGTGCCAGCAGTGAAGTTAAGGGGAACTATGGCTACACCTTC. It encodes CASSEVKGNYGYTF.

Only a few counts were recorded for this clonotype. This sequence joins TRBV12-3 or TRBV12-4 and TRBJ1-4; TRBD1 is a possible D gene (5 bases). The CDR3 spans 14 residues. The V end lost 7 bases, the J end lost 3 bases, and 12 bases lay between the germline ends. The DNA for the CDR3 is TGTGCCAGCACAAGGGGCCCTTCTAATGAAAAACTGTTTTTT. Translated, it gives CASTRGPSNEKLFF.

The CDR3 nucleotides are TGCGCCAGCAGTGAGACGGGTCGATCACCCCTCCACTTT. Protein sequence: CASSETGRSPLHF. This sequence joins TRBV10-2 and TRBJ1-6; D unclear. The CDR3 is 13 amino acids. V shed 2 bases and J shed 10 bases, with 9 bases lying between them. Germline CDR1 and CDR2: WSHSY and SAAADI.

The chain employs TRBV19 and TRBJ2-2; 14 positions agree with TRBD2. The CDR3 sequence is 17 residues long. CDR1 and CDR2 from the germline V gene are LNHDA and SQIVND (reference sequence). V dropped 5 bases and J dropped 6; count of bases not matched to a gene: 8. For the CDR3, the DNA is TGTGCCAGTAGTTTGGGACTAGCGGGAGTAGCGTCCGGGGAGCTGTTTTTT. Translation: CASSLGLAGVASGELFF.

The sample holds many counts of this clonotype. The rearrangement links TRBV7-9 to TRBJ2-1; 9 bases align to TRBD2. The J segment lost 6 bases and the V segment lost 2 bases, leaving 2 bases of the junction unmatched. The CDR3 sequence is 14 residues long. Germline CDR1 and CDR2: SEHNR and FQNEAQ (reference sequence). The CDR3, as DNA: TGTGCCAGCAGCTTACTAGCGGGGACCAATGAGCAGTTCTTC. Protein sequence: CASSLLAGTNEQFF.

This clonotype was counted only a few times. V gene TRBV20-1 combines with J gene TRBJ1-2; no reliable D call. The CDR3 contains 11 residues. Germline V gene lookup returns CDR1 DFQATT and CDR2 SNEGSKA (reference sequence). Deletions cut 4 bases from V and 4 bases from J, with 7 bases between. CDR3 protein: CSATWGYGYTF. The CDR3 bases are TGCAGTGCTACTTGGGGCTATGGCTACACCTTC.